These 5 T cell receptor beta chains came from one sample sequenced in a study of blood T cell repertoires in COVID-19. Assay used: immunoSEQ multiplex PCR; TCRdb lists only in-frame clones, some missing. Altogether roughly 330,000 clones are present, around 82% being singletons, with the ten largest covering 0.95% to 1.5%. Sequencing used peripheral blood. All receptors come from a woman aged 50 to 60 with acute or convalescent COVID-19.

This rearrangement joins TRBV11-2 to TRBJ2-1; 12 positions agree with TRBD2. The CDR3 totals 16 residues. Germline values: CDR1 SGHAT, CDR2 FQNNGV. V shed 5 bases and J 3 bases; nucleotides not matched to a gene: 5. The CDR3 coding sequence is TGTGCCAGCAGCCCCAGACTAGCGGGGGTCTACAATGAGCAGTTCTTC. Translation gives CASSPRLAGVYNEQFF. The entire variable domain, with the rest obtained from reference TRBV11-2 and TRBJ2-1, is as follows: EAGVAQSPRYKIIEKRQSVAFWCNPISGHATLYWYQQILGQGPKLLIQFQNNGVVDDSQLPKDRFSAERLKGVDSTLKIQPAKLEDSAVYLCASSPRLAGVYNEQFFGPGTRLTVL.

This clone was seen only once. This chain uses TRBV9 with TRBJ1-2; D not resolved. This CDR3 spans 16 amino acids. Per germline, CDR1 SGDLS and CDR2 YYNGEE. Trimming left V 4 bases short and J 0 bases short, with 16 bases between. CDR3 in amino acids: CASSSTGNGANYGYTF. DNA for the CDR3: TGTGCCAGCAGCTCAACCGGGAATGGAGCTAACTATGGCTACACCTTC.

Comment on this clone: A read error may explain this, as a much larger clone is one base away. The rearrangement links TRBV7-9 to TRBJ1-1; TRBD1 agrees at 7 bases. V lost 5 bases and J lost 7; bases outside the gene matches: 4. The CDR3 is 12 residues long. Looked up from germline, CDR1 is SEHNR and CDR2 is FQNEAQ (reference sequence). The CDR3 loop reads CASSTAGGEAFF. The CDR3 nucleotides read TGTGCCAGCAGCACGGCAGGGGGTGAAGCTTTCTTT. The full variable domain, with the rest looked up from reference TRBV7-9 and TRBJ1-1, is DTGVSQNPRHKITKRGQNVTFRCDPISEHNRLYWYRQTLGQGPEFLTYFQNEAQLEKSRLLSDRFSAERPKGSFSTLEIQRTEQGDSAMYLCASSTAGGEAFFGQGTRLTVV.

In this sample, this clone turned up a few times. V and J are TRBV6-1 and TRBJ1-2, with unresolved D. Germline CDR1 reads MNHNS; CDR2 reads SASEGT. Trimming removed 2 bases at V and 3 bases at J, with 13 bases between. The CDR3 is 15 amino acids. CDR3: CASSEWGGKDYGYTF. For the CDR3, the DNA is TGTGCCAGCAGTGAATGGGGAGGGAAAGACTATGGCTACACCTTC.

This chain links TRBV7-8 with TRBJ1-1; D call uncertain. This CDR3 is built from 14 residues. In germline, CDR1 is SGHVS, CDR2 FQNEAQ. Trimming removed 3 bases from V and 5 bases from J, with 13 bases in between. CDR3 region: CASSFGVGGTEAFF. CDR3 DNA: TGTGCCAGCAGCTTTGGCGTCGGCGGGACTGAAGCTTTCTTT. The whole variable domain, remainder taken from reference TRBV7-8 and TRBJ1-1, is GAGVSQSPRYKVAKRGQDVALRCDPISGHVSLFWYQQALGQGPEFLTYFQNEAQLDKSGLPSDRFFAERPEGSVSTLKIQRTQQEDSAVYLCASSFGVGGTEAFFGQGTRLTVV.